These 19 T cell receptor beta chains came from one sample sequenced in a study of human T cells and chemical hapten exposure. Using its own MiXCR run on the RACE reads, TCRdb lists one record per CDR3 protein. Here the sample spans 340,000 or so distinct CDR3 sequences, about 7% being singletons. Time point in this sample: patch test 1, 2 weeks after DPC sensitization. Treatment noted: therapeutic diphenylcyclopropenone sensitization with weekly scalp DPC. The specimen was whole blood, collected in connection with sensitization to the hapten diphenylcyclopropenone (DPC). The source of these receptors is a woman younger than 30 with alopecia areata. Some clones in this sample may be carry-over from other donors' samples.

There are many counts of this clonotype. The chain is built from TRBV11-2 and TRBJ2-7; perhaps TRBD1 as D (5 bases). Trimming removed 8 bases at V and 6 bases at J, with 20 bases between. This CDR3 has 14 amino acids. Germline V lookup: CDR1 SGHAT, CDR2 FQNNGV. CDR3 in amino acids: CASEDLGWGPEQYF. The CDR3 DNA is TGTGCCAGCGAGGACCTAGGTTGGGGCCCCGAGCAGTACTTC.

This clonotype has just a few counts. The genes are TRBV4-3 and TRBJ1-2; D is undetermined. Between the trimmed V and J ends, which lost 0 bases and 1 base, there was a span of 6 bases. The CDR3 has 14 residues. Germline-derived CDR1 and CDR2 are LGHNA and YSLEER. As DNA, the CDR3 is TGCGCCAGCAGCCAAGAACCCGTTAACTATGGCTACACCTTC. Protein: CASSQEPVNYGYTF.

The chain joins TRBV3-1 to TRBJ2-3; the D is unclear. With 1 base removed from V and 4 bases from J, the gap between germline ends came to 12 bases. Germline CDR1 is LGHDT and CDR2 is YNNKEL (reference sequence). There are 15 residues in the CDR3. The CDR3 bases are TGTGCCAGCAGCCAAGCGGTCGATTTGGCAGATACGCAGTATTTT. Its protein is CASSQAVDLADTQYF.

There are a few counts of this clonotype. The genes are TRBV6-6 and TRBJ2-1; 9 bases align to TRBD1. The CDR3 contains 16 residues. V lost 5 bases and J lost 5; bases outside the gene matches: 10. Germline V gene sequence: CDR1 MNHNY, CDR2 SVGAGI (reference sequence). CDR3 protein: CASSRGGQGRDNEQFF. The CDR3 DNA reads as TGTGCCAGCAGTCGAGGAGGACAGGGGCGAGACAATGAGCAGTTCTTC.

Only a few counts were recorded for this clonotype. CDR3: CASSLSTGPYGYTF. The CDR3 DNA sequence: TGTGCCAGCAGCTTATCGACAGGCCCCTATGGCTACACCTTC. This chain joins TRBV7-2 and TRBJ1-2; perhaps TRBD1 as D (6 bases). With 2 bases removed from V and 4 bases from J, the gap between germline ends came to 11 bases. The CDR3 has 14 residues. Germline values: CDR1 SGHTA, CDR2 FQGNSA.

This chain links TRBV12-3 or TRBV12-4 with TRBJ1-1; D unresolved. Trimming removed 10 bases at V and 1 base at J, with 10 bases between. This CDR3 spans 12 amino acids. The DNA for the CDR3 is TGTGCCACCCGGAATCGGAACACTGAAGCTTTCTTT. It is translated as CATRNRNTEAFF.

The rearrangement joins TRBV6-2 or TRBV6-3 to TRBJ2-1; TRBD2 matches at 8 bases. With V trimmed by 5 bases and J by 7 bases, 7 bases remained unmatched. Germline values: CDR1 MNHEY, CDR2 SVGEGT. This CDR3 contains 14 residues. The CDR3 coding sequence is TGTGCCAGCAGTCCCCTTTTAGCGGGGAATGAGCAGTTCTTC. This encodes CASSPLLAGNEQFF.

The chain is built from TRBV10-3 and TRBJ1-2, with 11 bases lining up with TRBD1. CDR1 ENHRY and CDR2 SYGVKD come from the germline V gene. The CDR3 spans 16 residues. J was trimmed by 2 bases and V by 3 bases; bases with no gene match: 5. The CDR3 sequence is CAISDGTGGYNYGYTF. CDR3 DNA: TGTGCCATCAGTGATGGGACAGGGGGTTACAACTATGGCTACACCTTC.

This clonotype was recorded at least ten times. The chain joins TRBV7-9 to TRBJ2-1; 10 bases are shared with TRBD2. With 3 bases clipped from V and 5 bases from J, the junction kept 7 bases outside the gene matches. Germline values: CDR1 SEHNR, CDR2 FQNEAQ (reference sequence). This CDR3 is built from 16 residues. This CDR3 is CASSFPLAGVNNEQFF. The CDR3 DNA sequence: TGTGCCAGCAGCTTCCCTCTAGCGGGGGTTAACAATGAGCAGTTCTTC. Supplemented by reference TRBV7-9 and TRBJ2-1, the full variable domain reads DTGVSQNPRHKITKRGQNVTFRCDPISEHNRLYWYRQTLGQGPEFLTYFQNEAQLEKSRLLSDRFSAERPKGSFSTLEIQRTEQGDSAMYLCASSFPLAGVNNEQFFGPGTRLTVL.

This clonotype has only a few counts. The V call is TRBV27, the J call TRBJ1-1; D is unclear. V was pared by 0 bases and J by 7 bases, with 9 bases between. CDR1 is MNHEY and CDR2 is SMNVEV in the germline V gene (reference sequence). The CDR3 loop spans 13 amino acids. The DNA for the CDR3 is TGTGCCAGCAGTTTATCGTACGGGGATGAAGCTTTCTTT. It encodes CASSLSYGDEAFF.

In its sample, this clonotype was seen a few times. The chain recombines TRBV6-6 with TRBJ1-6; 10 nucleotides line up with TRBD1. The CDR3 runs to 17 residues. V shed 4 bases and J 9 bases; nucleotides not matched to a gene: 12. The V gene's germline CDR1 is MNHNY and CDR2 SVGAGI (reference sequence). The CDR3 loop is CASSLLPGQGIGSPLHF. In DNA, the CDR3 is TGTGCCAGCAGTTTATTACCGGGACAGGGGATAGGTTCACCCCTCCACTTT.

This chain links TRBV6-5 with TRBJ1-6; D gene uncertain. The germline V gene encodes CDR1 MNHEY and CDR2 SVGAGI. V was cut by 8 bases and J by 3 bases, with 8 bases left in between. CDR3 length equals 13 residues. In DNA form, the CDR3 reads TGTGCCAGCGGCAGCGACTATAATTCACCCCTCCACTTT. Translated, it gives CASGSDYNSPLHF.

The genes are TRBV28 and TRBJ1-1; no reliable D call. Germline CDR1 reads MDHEN; CDR2 reads SYDVKM. Trimming took off 1 base at V and 5 bases at J, with 11 bases between the two ends. This CDR3 contains 14 residues. Written as DNA, the CDR3 is TGTGCCAGCAGTTTATCATCGGTTGCGACTGAAGCTTTCTTT. The encoded protein is CASSLSSVATEAFF. Together with reference TRBV28 and TRBJ1-1, the CDR3 gives the full variable domain: DVKVTQSSRYLVKRTGEKVFLECVQDMDHENMFWYRQDPGLGLRLIYFSYDVKMKEKGDIPEGYSVSREKKERFSLILESASTNQTSMYLCASSLSSVATEAFFGQGTRLTVV.

This clonotype was detected a few times. The chain combines TRBV4-3 with TRBJ2-3, with TRBD2 identical over 11 bases. V trimming: 0 bases; J trimming: 2 bases; junction bases outside the gene matches: 7. Germline-derived CDR1 and CDR2 are LGHNA and YSLEER. The CDR3 is 18 amino acids. The CDR3 loop reads CASSQDRVSGGATDTQYF. CDR3 coding DNA: TGCGCCAGCAGCCAAGATAGGGTTAGCGGGGGGGCCACAGATACGCAGTATTTT.

A few counts support this clonotype. The J gene is TRBJ2-3, the V gene TRBV6-2 or TRBV6-3; D gene uncertain. The V end lost 8 bases, the J end lost 4 bases, and 7 bases lay between the germline ends. The CDR3 has 11 residues. The germline gives CDR1 MNHEY, CDR2 SVGEGT. The CDR3 loop is CASGVADTQYF. CDR3 nucleotides: TGTGCCAGCGGTGTGGCAGATACGCAGTATTTT.

This clonotype was detected only a few times. This chain uses TRBV12-3 or TRBV12-4 with TRBJ1-4; D call uncertain. The germline V and J ends were trimmed by 4 bases and 7 bases, with 13 bases remaining between them. The CDR3 covers 14 residues. The DNA for the CDR3 is TGTGCCAGCAGTTCGAATGTAGAGAGTGAAAAACTGTTTTTT. It specifies CASSSNVESEKLFF.

This clonotype was counted between two and nine times. The V and J genes are TRBV20-1 and TRBJ1-2; 7 bases are a match to TRBD1. The CDR3 totals 12 residues. V dropped 6 bases and J dropped 3; count of bases not matched to a gene: 4. In germline, CDR1 is DFQATT, CDR2 SNEGSKA (reference sequence). CDR3: CSANTGDYGYTF. The DNA of the CDR3 is TGCAGTGCCAACACAGGGGACTATGGCTACACCTTC.

This clonotype showed up just a few times. The chain is built from TRBV7-2 and TRBJ2-1; 8 nucleotides align to TRBD2. The trim removed 2 bases at V and 2 bases at J, leaving 2 bases unmatched. CDR1 SGHTA and CDR2 FQGNSA come from the germline V gene. The CDR3 runs to 15 residues. In nucleotides, the CDR3 is TGTGCCAGCAGCTTACGCGGGGGGACCTACAATGAGCAGTTCTTC. The encoded protein is CASSLRGGTYNEQFF.

The chain links TRBV5-5 to TRBJ2-3, with 8 bases fitting TRBD2. The CDR3 spans 16 residues. Germline-derived CDR1 and CDR2 are SGHKS and YYEKEE (reference sequence). The V segment lost 5 bases and the J segment 2 bases; nucleotides outside the gene matches: 10. The CDR3 bases are TGTGCCAGCAGTTTTCTTGGAGCGGGGGTCACAGATACGCAGTATTTT. Translation: CASSFLGAGVTDTQYF. The entire variable domain, with the rest obtained from reference TRBV5-5 and TRBJ2-3, is as follows: DAGVTQSPTHLIKTRGQQVTLRCSPISGHKSVSWYQQVLGQGPQFIFQYYEKEERGRGNFPDRFSARQFPNYSSELNVNALLLGDSALYLCASSFLGAGVTDTQYFGPGTRLTVL.